What follows is one T cell receptor beta chain and its context. Original processing notes: From reference gene primer amplification, estimates of nucleated cell counts were derived. Only in-frame clones appear in the TCRdb table, and some are missing; sequencing was by immunoSEQ multiplex PCR. That table furnishes V, J and clone size, whereas the DNA furnished D and trimming. The sample consists of about 200,000 clones, 78% of them appearing once. These data are taken from a study of blood T cell repertoires in COVID-19. Whole-study context: Collection of acute and convalescent COVID-19 samples took place in the United States, Italy and Spain. T cells, B-cell-depleted T cells, or PBMCs supplied cDNA or gDNA.

CDR3 size: 16 residues. V shed 0 bases and J shed 5 bases, with 12 bases lying between them. From germline, CDR1 is SGHNT and CDR2 YYREEE (reference sequence). This clonotype was obtained from a woman of 80 years or more with active or convalescent COVID-19. The material sequenced was peripheral blood. The chain combines TRBV5-4 with TRBJ1-6; D possibly corresponds to TRBD1 (5 bases). CDR3 sequence: CASSLGSSGNNSPLHF. CDR3 nucleotide sequence: TGTGCCAGCAGCTTGGGAAGTTCAGGGAATAATTCACCCCTCCACTTT.